What follows are 2 T cell receptor beta chains derived from one specimen sequenced in a study of Ad26.COV2.S vaccination and SARS-CoV-2 variants. Measured with immunoSEQ multiplex PCR; TCRdb has only the in-frame clones, and not every one. The sample lists around 250,000 clones, about 90% seen once, with about 3.5% in the top ten. Treatment of the sample: approximately 18 received Ad26.COV2.S at low or high dose, single or two shots; several received placebo; per-sample allocation not given. The samples date from day 63 after the first vaccine or placebo injection. Material: peripheral blood, obtained in a trial of Ad26.COV2.S vaccine versus placebo. These receptors were obtained from a person aged 18 to 59 who received the Ad26.COV2.S COVID-19 vaccine or a placebo.

V and J are TRBV6-5 and TRBJ2-2; TRBD1 matches 7 bases. CDR1 is MNHEY, CDR2 SVGAGI, per germline. Unmatched junction bases numbered 6, after V lost 8 bases and J lost 6 bases. This CDR3 contains 13 residues. The CDR3 sequence is CASRPGGPGELFF. DNA for the CDR3: TGTGCCAGCCGTCCAGGGGGTCCCGGGGAGCTGTTTTTT.

This sequence joins TRBV3-1 (or the pseudogene TRBV3-2) and TRBJ2-3; D perhaps matches TRBD1 (6 bases). Germline V gene sequence: CDR1 LGHDT, CDR2 YNNKEL (reference sequence). The CDR3 has 15 amino acids. The V end lost 4 bases, the J end lost 3 bases, and 14 bases lay between the germline ends. The CDR3 nucleotides are TGTGCCAGCAGCCGGGGCGCAGGGGAGACAGATACGCAGTATTTT. It encodes CASSRGAGETDTQYF.